This T cell receptor beta chain was captured in a study of shared clonotypes between healthy human individuals. CD45RO-negative cells were positively selected for CCR7, leaving out terminally differentiated effector memory CD45RA+ cells. As regards this clone: Antigen unknown.

TCRdb keeps only in-frame clones here, not all; method: immunoSEQ multiplex PCR. The data contain around 2.1 million clones, about 92% of them seen just once; the ten biggest clones take up about 1.8%. The V end was cut by 2 bases, the J end by 5 bases, with 12 bases between. The CDR3 has 14 amino acids. Per germline, CDR1 MNHEY and CDR2 SMNVEV (reference sequence). Overall study findings and caveats: The low donor count limited represented genetic and exposure-history diversity. Non-shared clonotypes displayed generation probabilities falling below those of clonotypes present in all four donors.

This sequence was found in a man younger than 35 in good health. Some clones in this sample may be carry-over from other donors' samples. Sequenced sample: naive CD8+ T cells from PBMCs. The chain combines TRBV27 with TRBJ2-5, with D perhaps being TRBD1 or TRBD2 (5 bases each). CDR3 sequence: CASSLVMGEETQYF. The CDR3, as DNA: TGTGCCAGCAGTTTAGTAATGGGGGAGGAGACCCAGTACTTC.